The next 12 T cell receptor beta chains were all read from a single sample in a study of cytomegalovirus exposure and HLA in healthy donors. Primers for the PCR totalled 60 Vbeta and 13 Jbeta. The repertoire was sequenced with immunoSEQ multiplex PCR; TCRdb's copy has only in-frame clones and lacks some. The top ten hold roughly 2.4% of the sample, which has around 300,000 clones, roughly 70% seen once. The specimen was PBMCs. The receptors derive from a female donor in good health and CMV-seronegative.

This clone was recorded a few times. The V call is TRBV27, the J call TRBJ2-3, with 7 bases that match TRBD2. Germline V gene data show CDR1 as MNHEY and CDR2 as SMNVEV (reference sequence). The V gene end was trimmed by 5 bases and the J gene end by 2 bases; junction bases not matched to a gene: 4. The CDR3 contains 14 residues. CDR3 loop: CASSVGTTTDTQYF. The CDR3 nucleotides are TGTGCCAGCAGTGTCGGGACTACCACAGATACGCAGTATTTT.

The chain combines TRBV1 with TRBJ2-7; the listed D gene, TRBD1, was not tested against the DNA. TRBV1 is given as a pseudogene. The CDR3 is made up of 13 amino acids. The CDR3 reads CTSSQAGLYEQYF. For the CDR3, the DNA is TGCACCAGCAGCCAGGCAGGGCTCTACGAGCAGTACTTC.

The chain carries TRBV2 and TRBJ2-5; D may be TRBD1 (5 bases). Between the trimmed V and J ends, which lost 8 bases and 3 bases, there was a span of 13 bases. Germline-derived CDR1 and CDR2 are SNHLY and FYNNEI. The CDR3 is 13 residues long. The CDR3 nucleotides read TGTGCCAGCGGCGAAGACAGAGAAGAGACCCAGTACTTC. It is translated as CASGEDREETQYF.

V gene TRBV4-2 combines with J gene TRBJ2-5, with D maybe TRBD2 (5 bases). The CDR3 runs to 13 residues. Trimming shortened V by 3 bases and J by 5 bases, and 10 bases separated the two germline ends. Germline CDR1 LGHNA, CDR2 YNFKEQ. CDR3 in amino acids: CASSHSRRETQYF. The CDR3 DNA reads TGTGCCAGCAGCCATTCCAGGAGGGAGACCCAGTACTTC.

This sequence joins TRBV21-1 and TRBJ2-5; the D segment call TRBD2 is taken from the table without a DNA check. TRBV21-1 is an annotated pseudogene. This CDR3 region has 14 residues. CDR3 residues: CASTVRGRDETQYF. The CDR3 nucleotides are TGTGCCAGCACCGTTCGGGGAAGGGATGAGACCCAGTACTTC.

The rearrangement joins TRBV7-6 to TRBJ2-1; D possibly corresponds to TRBD2 (5 bases). CDR3 size: 19 residues. CDR1 SGHVS and CDR2 FNYEAQ come from the germline V gene. The V gene lost 3 bases and the J gene lost 0 bases, with 21 bases spanning the gap. CDR3 DNA: TGTGCCAGCAGCTTCTTAAGCGGAGACCTCAAAATCTCCTACAATGAGCAGTTCTTC. It specifies CASSFLSGDLKISYNEQFF.

The rearrangement joins TRBV6-6 to TRBJ2-7, with 9 bases fitting TRBD2. The CDR3 is 15 residues long. V dropped 4 bases and J dropped 6; count of bases not matched to a gene: 10. Per germline, CDR1 MNHNY and CDR2 SVGAGI (reference sequence). The CDR3 sequence: CASSLGVAGVSEQYF. The CDR3 DNA reads as TGTGCCAGCAGTTTGGGGGTAGCGGGAGTTAGCGAGCAGTACTTC.

This chain joins TRBV19 and TRBJ2-5; a weak D match, TRBD1 (5 bases). V shed 11 bases and J shed 5 bases, with 18 bases lying between them. Germline lookup yields CDR1 LNHDA and CDR2 SQIVND (reference sequence). CDR3 size: 13 residues. The CDR3 nucleotides read TGTGCCCAAACTCCCCTAGACAGCGAGACCCAGTACTTC. Translating it yields CAQTPLDSETQYF. Full variable domain (outside the CDR3, taken from reference TRBV19 and TRBJ2-5): DGGITQSPKYLFRKEGQNVTLSCEQNLNHDAMYWYRQDPGQGLRLIYYSQIVNDFQKGDIAEGYSVSREKKESFPLTVTSAQKNPTAFYLCAQTPLDSETQYFGPGTRLLVL.

This clone has just one count. The gene calls are TRBV30 and TRBJ2-1; D gene uncertain. CDR1 is GTSNPN and CDR2 is SVGIG in the germline V gene (reference sequence). This CDR3 has 13 amino acids. V shed 0 bases and J shed 8 bases, with 11 bases lying between them. CDR3 in amino acids: CAWSVQNGYEQFF. The CDR3 DNA reads as TGTGCCTGGAGTGTCCAGAATGGCTATGAGCAGTTCTTC.

The V call is TRBV5-1, the J call TRBJ2-3; 8 nucleotides line up with TRBD2. Germline values: CDR1 SGHRS, CDR2 YFSETQ. The CDR3 has 17 residues. V dropped 5 bases and J dropped 4; count of bases not matched to a gene: 15. The CDR3 spells CASRKLAGIGSADTQYF. Written as DNA, the CDR3 is TGCGCCAGCAGAAAGCTAGCGGGTATCGGGTCGGCAGATACGCAGTATTTT.

This clone has a handful of counts. The chain couples TRBV7-9 to TRBJ1-1; D might be TRBD1 (6 bases). Germline assignment: CDR1 SEHNR and CDR2 FQNEAQ (reference sequence). The CDR3 is 15 residues long. V shed 2 bases and J shed 4 bases, with 14 bases lying between them. This CDR3 is CASSLFWGRGTEAFF. In DNA, the CDR3 is TGTGCCAGCAGCTTATTCTGGGGGCGCGGCACTGAAGCTTTCTTT. Using reference TRBV7-9 and TRBJ1-1 for the parts outside the CDR3, the full variable domain is DTGVSQNPRHKITKRGQNVTFRCDPISEHNRLYWYRQTLGQGPEFLTYFQNEAQLEKSRLLSDRFSAERPKGSFSTLEIQRTEQGDSAMYLCASSLFWGRGTEAFFGQGTRLTVV.

The J gene is TRBJ2-6, the V gene TRBV5-1, with a weak D call TRBD2 (5 bases). V lost 3 bases and J lost 4, with 20 bases in between. The V gene's germline CDR1 is SGHRS and CDR2 YFSETQ. CDR3 length: 18 residues. CDR3 sequence: CASSSEKGLSAGANVLTF. For the CDR3, the DNA is TGCGCCAGCAGCTCCGAAAAAGGACTCTCGGCCGGGGCCAACGTCCTGACTTTC.